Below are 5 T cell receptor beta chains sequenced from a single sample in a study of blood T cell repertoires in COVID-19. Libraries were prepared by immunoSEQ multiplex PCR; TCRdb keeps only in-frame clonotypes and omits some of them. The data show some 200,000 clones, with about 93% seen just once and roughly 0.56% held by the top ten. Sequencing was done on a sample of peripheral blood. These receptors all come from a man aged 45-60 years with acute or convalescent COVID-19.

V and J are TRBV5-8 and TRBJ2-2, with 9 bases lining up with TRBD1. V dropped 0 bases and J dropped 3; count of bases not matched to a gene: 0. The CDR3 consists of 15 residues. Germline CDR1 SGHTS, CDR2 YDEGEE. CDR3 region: CASSLGTGDTGELFF. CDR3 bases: TGTGCCAGCAGCTTGGGGACAGGGGACACCGGGGAGCTGTTTTTT.

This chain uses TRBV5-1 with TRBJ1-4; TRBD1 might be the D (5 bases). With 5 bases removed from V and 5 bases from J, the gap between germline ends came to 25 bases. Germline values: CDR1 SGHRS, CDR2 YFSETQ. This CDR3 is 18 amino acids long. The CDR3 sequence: CASRGPQEQNPLNEKLFF. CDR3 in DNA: TGCGCCAGCAGAGGACCACAGGAACAGAACCCGCTGAATGAAAAACTGTTTTTT.

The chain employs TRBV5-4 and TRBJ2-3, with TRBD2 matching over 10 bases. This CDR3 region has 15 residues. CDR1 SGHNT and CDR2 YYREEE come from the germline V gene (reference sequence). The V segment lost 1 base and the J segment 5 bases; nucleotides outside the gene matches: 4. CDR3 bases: TGTGCCAGCAGCTTGAGACTAGCGGGCCGAGATACGCAGTATTTT. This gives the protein CASSLRLAGRDTQYF.

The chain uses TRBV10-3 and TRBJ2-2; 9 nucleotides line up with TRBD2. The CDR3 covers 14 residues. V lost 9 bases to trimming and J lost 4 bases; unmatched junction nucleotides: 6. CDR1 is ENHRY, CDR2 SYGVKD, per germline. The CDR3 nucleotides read TGTGCCATGCGTAGCGGGGGAACCACCGGGGAGCTGTTTTTT. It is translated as CAMRSGGTTGELFF.

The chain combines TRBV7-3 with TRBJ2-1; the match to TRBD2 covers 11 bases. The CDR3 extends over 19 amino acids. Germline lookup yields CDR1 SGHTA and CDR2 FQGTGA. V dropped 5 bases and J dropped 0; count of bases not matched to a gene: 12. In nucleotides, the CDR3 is TGTGCCAGCAGCCCAGTACTAGCGGGGGCCCGGAGCTCCTACAATGAGCAGTTCTTC. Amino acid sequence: CASSPVLAGARSSYNEQFF.